Shown below are 10 T cell receptor beta chains from a single sample sequenced in a study of T cells expressing NK-cell markers. For each CDR3 protein, TCRdb gives one entry from its re-call of the 5' RACE reads, without DNA. This table lists some 390,000 distinct CDR3 sequences. Sequencing was performed on blood T cells: a sorted CD56 or NKG2C T cell subset, CD4+ or CD8+ T cells, or bulk PBMC T cells (not recorded which). Receptor source: a woman between 50 and 59 years old in good health.

The chain uses TRBV30 and TRBJ2-5; TCRdb's D call of TRBD1 is untestable without DNA. The CDR3 has 14 amino acids. The germline V gene has CDR1 GTSNPN and CDR2 SVGIG (reference sequence). This chain's CDR3 is CAWNIQGIQETQYF.

Here the CDR3 reads CASSVVASGTDTQYF. The rearrangement uses TRBV9 and TRBJ2-3. CDR1 is SGDLS and CDR2 is YYNGEE in the germline V gene. The CDR3 is made up of 15 amino acids.

The gene calls are TRBV28 and TRBJ2-5; checking the TCRdb D call of TRBD1 is not possible without DNA. Germline loops: CDR1 MDHEN, CDR2 SYDVKM. The CDR3 is 16 amino acids. The CDR3 sequence is CASRPGTGGTQETQYF.

The CDR3: CASSPSAASNGYTF. The chain employs TRBV18 and TRBJ1-2. Germline CDR1 is KGHSH and CDR2 is LQKENI. This CDR3 spans 14 amino acids.

The V gene is TRBV12-5, the J gene TRBJ2-7; TCRdb picks TRBD2, but there is no DNA to check that call. CDR3 length: 14 amino acids. Germline CDR1 and CDR2: LGHNT and FRNRAP. CDR3 in amino acids: CASALAGGPYEQYF.

The chain recombines TRBV19 with TRBJ2-1; TCRdb names TRBD2, which stays unverified in the absence of DNA. The CDR3 extends over 14 amino acids. Germline CDR1 is LNHDA and CDR2 is SQIVND (reference sequence). CDR3 sequence reads: CASTHVSGTAEQFF.

The rearrangement uses TRBV12-3 or TRBV12-4 and TRBJ2-7; without DNA, the TCRdb call of TRBD2 cannot be checked. The CDR3 contains 15 residues. CDR3 region: CASSLRTGSSYEQYF.

CDR3 amino acids: CASSLLAREWNEQFF. The chain is built from TRBV5-5 and TRBJ2-1; TCRdb outputs TRBD2, but without DNA this stays unchecked. The V gene's germline CDR1 is SGHKS and CDR2 YYEKEE (reference sequence). The CDR3 consists of 15 residues.

The chain carries TRBV24-1 and TRBJ2-1; TCRdb proposes TRBD1, but this gene call is untestable without DNA. This CDR3 contains 16 residues. Germline CDR1 reads KGHDR; CDR2 reads SFDVKD. The CDR3 spells CATSGAGQSSYNEQFF.

This sequence joins TRBV5-5 and TRBJ2-4; TCRdb designates TRBD2, a call that cannot be tested without DNA. Germline assignment: CDR1 SGHKS and CDR2 YYEKEE (reference sequence). The CDR3 loop spans 18 amino acids. This CDR3 is CASSLRLAGGGAKNIQYF.